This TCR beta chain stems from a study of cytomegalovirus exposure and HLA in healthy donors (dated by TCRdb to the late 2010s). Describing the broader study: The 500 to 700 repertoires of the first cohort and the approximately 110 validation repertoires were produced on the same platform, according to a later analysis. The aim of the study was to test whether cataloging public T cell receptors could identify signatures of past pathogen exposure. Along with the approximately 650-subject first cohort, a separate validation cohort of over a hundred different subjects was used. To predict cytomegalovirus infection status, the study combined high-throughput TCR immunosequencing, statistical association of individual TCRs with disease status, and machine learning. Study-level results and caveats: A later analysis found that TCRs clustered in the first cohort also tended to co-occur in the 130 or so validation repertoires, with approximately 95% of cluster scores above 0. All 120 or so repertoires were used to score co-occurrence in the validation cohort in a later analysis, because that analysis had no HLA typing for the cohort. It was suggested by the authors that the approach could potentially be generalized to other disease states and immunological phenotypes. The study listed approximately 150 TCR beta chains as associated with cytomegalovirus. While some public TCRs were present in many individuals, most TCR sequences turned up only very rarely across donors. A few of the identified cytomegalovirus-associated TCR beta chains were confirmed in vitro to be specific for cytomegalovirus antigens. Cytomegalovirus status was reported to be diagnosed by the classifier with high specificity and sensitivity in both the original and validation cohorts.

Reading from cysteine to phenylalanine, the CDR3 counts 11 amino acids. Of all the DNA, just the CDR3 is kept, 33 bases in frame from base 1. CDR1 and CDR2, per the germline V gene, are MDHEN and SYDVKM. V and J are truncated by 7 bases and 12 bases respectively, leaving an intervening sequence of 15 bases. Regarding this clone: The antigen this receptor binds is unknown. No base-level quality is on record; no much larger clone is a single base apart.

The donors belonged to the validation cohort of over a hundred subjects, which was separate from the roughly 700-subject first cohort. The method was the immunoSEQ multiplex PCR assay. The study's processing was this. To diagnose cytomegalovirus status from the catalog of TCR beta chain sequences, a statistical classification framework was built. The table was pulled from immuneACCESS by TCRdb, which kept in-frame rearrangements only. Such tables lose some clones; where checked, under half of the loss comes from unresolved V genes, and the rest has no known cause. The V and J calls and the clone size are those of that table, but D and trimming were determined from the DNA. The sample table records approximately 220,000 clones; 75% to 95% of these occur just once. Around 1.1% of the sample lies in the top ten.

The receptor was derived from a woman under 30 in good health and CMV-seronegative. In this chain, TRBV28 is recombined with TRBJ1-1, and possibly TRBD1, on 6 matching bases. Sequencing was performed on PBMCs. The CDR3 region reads CASTSAGVPFF. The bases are TGTGCCAGCACTTCGGCAGGGGTTCCTTTCTTT.